The 32 T cell receptor beta chains presented below share a single source sample, sequenced in a study of shared clonotypes between healthy human individuals. Positive CCR7 selection of CD45RO-negative cells yielded the naive CD8 cells, and terminally differentiated effector memory CD45RA+ cells were excluded. The table came from immunoSEQ multiplex PCR; TCRdb's copy has only in-frame clones and leaves some out. This table has approximately 600,000 clones, approximately 95% appearing once. Sequences were obtained from naive CD8+ T cells sorted from blood. These receptors originate from a woman aged 25 to 39 in good health.

The genes are TRBV19 and TRBJ2-5; D possibly uses TRBD1 or TRBD2 (5 bases each). From germline, CDR1 is LNHDA and CDR2 SQIVND (reference sequence). Trimming cost V 1 base and J 5 bases, with 8 bases left between them. This CDR3 is built from 13 residues. CDR3 region: CASSIGDVETQYF. DNA for the CDR3: TGTGCCAGTAGTATAGGGGACGTGGAGACCCAGTACTTC.

The V gene is TRBV28, the J gene TRBJ2-2, with TRBD1 matching over 9 bases. The CDR3 contains 17 residues. After removal of 6 bases from V and 0 bases from J, the junction contained 8 bases not matched to a gene. Germline V gene sequence: CDR1 MDHEN, CDR2 SYDVKM. CDR3 residues: CASRWDRAPSNTGELFF. CDR3 nucleotides: TGTGCCAGCAGGTGGGACAGGGCCCCCTCGAACACCGGGGAGCTGTTTTTT.

This clone was seen a single time. The chain uses TRBV13 and TRBJ2-7; D remains ambiguous. The germline gives CDR1 PRHDT, CDR2 FYEKMQ (reference sequence). The CDR3 sequence is 13 residues long. The V end lost 5 bases, the J end lost 0 bases, and 8 bases lay between the germline ends. The CDR3 spells CASSQELSYEQYF. Written as DNA, the CDR3 is TGTGCCAGCAGCCAGGAACTCTCCTACGAGCAGTACTTC. The full variable domain, in which reference TRBV13 and TRBJ2-7 provide the parts outside the CDR3, is AAGVIQSPRHLIKEKRETATLKCYPIPRHDTVYWYQQGPGQDPQFLISFYEKMQSDKGSIPDRFSAQQFSDYHSELNMSSLELGDSALYFCASSQELSYEQYFGPGTRLTVT.

The chain recombines TRBV11-3 with TRBJ1-6; no clear D. The germline gives CDR1 SGHNT, CDR2 YENEEA. V lost 5 bases, J lost 7 bases, and 6 bases lay in between. The CDR3 consists of 12 residues. CDR3 sequence reads: CASSPENSPLHF. The CDR3 DNA is TGTGCCAGCAGCCCAGAAAATTCACCCCTCCACTTT.

The V call is TRBV7-9, the J call TRBJ1-5, with 7 positions matching TRBD1. V dropped 1 base and J dropped 2; count of bases not matched to a gene: 2. Germline V CDR1 and CDR2: SEHNR, FQNEAQ (reference sequence). There are 15 residues in the CDR3. The CDR3 bases are TGTGCCAGCAGCTTAGAGGGGGCAGGCAATCAGCCCCAGCATTTT. It codes for CASSLEGAGNQPQHF.

J is TRBJ2-2 and V is TRBV7-9, with 8 bases matching TRBD1. There are 17 residues in the CDR3. The germline V gene encodes CDR1 SEHNR and CDR2 FQNEAQ (reference sequence). The V and J ends lost 2 bases and 4 bases, in that order; junction bases with no gene match: 9. CDR3 sequence: CASSLYDRGRSTGELFF. The CDR3, as DNA: TGTGCCAGCAGCTTATACGACAGGGGACGATCCACCGGGGAGCTGTTTTTT.

This chain joins TRBV5-6 and TRBJ2-7; either TRBD1 or TRBD2 may supply D (5 bases each). The CDR3 spans 16 residues. From germline, CDR1 is SGHDT and CDR2 YYEEEE. V gave up 4 bases and J gave up 1 base, with 18 bases separating them. In DNA, the CDR3 is TGTGCCAGCAGCGGGGGTTGGGGCGGGTCGTCCTACGAGCAGTACTTC. Amino acids: CASSGGWGGSSYEQYF.

The V and J genes are TRBV27 and TRBJ2-7; no firm D call. Germline assignment: CDR1 MNHEY and CDR2 SMNVEV (reference sequence). V lost 5 bases and J lost 3, with 20 bases in between. The CDR3 is 16 residues long. CDR3 residues: CASSPHLGVVVYEQYF. In DNA form, the CDR3 reads TGTGCCAGCAGTCCCCATTTAGGAGTAGTTGTCTACGAGCAGTACTTC.

Concerning this clone itself: The same CDR3 also results from other DNA sequences found in this sample. This sequence joins TRBV9 and TRBJ2-2; D gene ambiguous. There are 11 residues in the CDR3. Trimming cost V 3 bases and J 5 bases, with 2 bases left between them. Germline V gives CDR1 SGDLS, CDR2 YYNGEE. The DNA of the CDR3 is TGTGCCAGCAGCGGAACCGGGGAGCTGTTTTTT. Protein sequence: CASSGTGELFF.

This chain joins TRBV7-6 and TRBJ2-7, with a possible D match to TRBD2 (5 bases). Germline assignment: CDR1 SGHVS and CDR2 FNYEAQ. CDR3 length: 15 amino acids. V gave up 0 bases and J gave up 0 bases, with 9 bases separating them. The DNA of the CDR3 is TGTGCCAGCAGCTTAGCCGAAGGGAGCTCCTACGAGCAGTACTTC. Its protein is CASSLAEGSSYEQYF.

This chain joins TRBV7-9 and TRBJ1-3, with 8 bases that match TRBD1. J gave up 6 bases and V 3 bases, and 16 bases lay outside the gene matches. The V gene's germline CDR1 is SEHNR and CDR2 FQNEAQ (reference sequence). This CDR3 comprises 18 residues. CDR3 in amino acids: CASSFRDRRRTNENTIYF. The CDR3 coding sequence is TGTGCCAGCAGCTTCCGGGACAGGAGACGTACCAATGAAAACACCATATATTTT.

This clone appeared a few times. The CDR3 region is CASSALGGATEAFF. CDR3 nucleotides: TGTGCCAGCAGCGCCCTCGGTGGGGCAACTGAAGCTTTCTTT. The V and J genes are TRBV9 and TRBJ1-1, with D possibly TRBD1 on 5 matching bases. The CDR3 is made up of 14 amino acids. From germline, CDR1 is SGDLS and CDR2 YYNGEE. Trimming removed 3 bases from V and 5 bases from J, with 14 bases in between.

This clone was seen a single time. V gene TRBV4-1 combines with J gene TRBJ1-2, with 7 bases matching TRBD1. The germline V gene has CDR1 MGHRA and CDR2 YSYEKL. J was trimmed by 4 bases and V by 2 bases; bases with no gene match: 7. The CDR3 is 15 residues long. This CDR3 reads CASSQYTGDLYGYTF. CDR3 sequence (DNA): TGCGCCAGCAGCCAATACACAGGGGATCTCTATGGCTACACCTTC.

There are a few counts of this clone. The gene calls are TRBV6-5 and TRBJ1-1; D is undetermined. The CDR3 is 13 amino acids. Germline V lookup: CDR1 MNHEY, CDR2 SVGAGI. V lost 5 bases, J lost 0 bases, and 7 bases lay in between. CDR3 nucleotides: TGTGCCAGCAGTCAACACATGAACACTGAAGCTTTCTTT. It is translated as CASSQHMNTEAFF.

The chain is built from TRBV5-6 and TRBJ2-3; D not resolved. The CDR3 has 15 amino acids. Germline CDR1 and CDR2: SGHDT and YYEEEE. V lost 4 bases and J 0 bases, leaving 12 bases between the germline ends. The CDR3 region is CASSLDWDSTDTQYF. In DNA, the CDR3 is TGTGCCAGCAGCCTAGACTGGGATAGCACAGATACGCAGTATTTT.

The genes are TRBV5-8 and TRBJ1-2, with D tentatively TRBD1 (5 bases). Per the germline V gene, CDR1 is SGHTS and CDR2 is YDEGEE. V was clipped by 4 bases and J by 4 bases, with 8 bases between them. This CDR3 is 12 amino acids long. This CDR3 is CASSGASYGYTF. The CDR3 DNA follows: TGTGCCAGCAGCGGGGCGAGCTATGGCTACACCTTC. Full variable domain (remainder filled in from reference TRBV5-8 and TRBJ1-2): EAGVTQSPTHLIKTRGQQATLRCSPISGHTSVYWYQQALGLGLQFLLWYDEGEERNRGNFPPRFSGRQFPNYSSELNVNALELEDSALYLCASSGASYGYTFGSGTRLTVV.

The V gene is TRBV5-5, the J gene TRBJ2-7, with unresolved D. Germline assignment: CDR1 SGHKS and CDR2 YYEKEE (reference sequence). This CDR3 spans 12 amino acids. The V end was cut by 4 bases, the J end by 3 bases, with 8 bases between. The CDR3 loop is CASSPSDYEQYF. CDR3 coding DNA: TGTGCCAGCAGCCCCTCGGACTACGAGCAGTACTTC.

Only one count was recorded for this clone. V is TRBV4-1 and J is TRBJ1-1; D is undetermined. The CDR3 sequence is 15 residues long. Germline CDR1 and CDR2: MGHRA and YSYEKL. Trimming removed 3 bases at V and 7 bases at J, with 18 bases between. The CDR3 here is CASSHTLAPKGEAFF. The CDR3 nucleotides read TGCGCCAGCAGCCACACGCTAGCCCCAAAGGGTGAAGCTTTCTTT.

The chain uses TRBV6-6 and TRBJ2-1; D gene ambiguous. This CDR3 is 13 amino acids long. Germline-derived CDR1 and CDR2 are MNHNY and SVGAGI (reference sequence). Trimming left V 1 base short and J 9 bases short, with 10 bases between. CDR3 region: CASSYYGDGEQFF. For the CDR3, the DNA is TGTGCCAGCAGTTACTACGGAGACGGTGAGCAGTTCTTC.

This clone showed up just once. The CDR3 DNA follows: TGTGCCAGCAGCTCAAATAGCGGGAGGGGATACAATGAGCAGTTCTTC. Protein sequence: CASSSNSGRGYNEQFF. The chain is built from TRBV7-2 and TRBJ2-1; 11 bases are a match to TRBD2. Unmatched junction bases numbered 6, after V lost 4 bases and J lost 4 bases. CDR3 length: 16 amino acids. Germline assignment: CDR1 SGHTA and CDR2 FQGNSA. The variable domain in full, completed from reference TRBV7-2 and TRBJ2-1, reads GAGVSQSPSNKVTEKGKDVELRCDPISGHTALYWYRQSLGQGLEFLIYFQGNSAPDKSGLPSDRFSAERTGGSVSTLTIQRTQQEDSAVYLCASSSNSGRGYNEQFFGPGTRLTVL.

This clone was recorded only once. The chain employs TRBV7-9 and TRBJ1-4; a weak D match, TRBD1 (5 bases). CDR3 length equals 14 residues. Trimming cost V 5 bases and J 8 bases, with 15 bases left between them. From germline, CDR1 is SEHNR and CDR2 FQNEAQ (reference sequence). DNA for the CDR3: TGTGCCAGCAGCACCACCGGGGGAGGAGAAAAACTGTTTTTT. It yields the protein CASSTTGGGEKLFF.

The chain joins TRBV15 to TRBJ1-6; 7 bases match TRBD1. The J segment lost 4 bases and the V segment lost 0 bases, leaving 3 bases of the junction unmatched. Germline CDR1 is LNHNV and CDR2 is YYDKDF (reference sequence). The CDR3 spans 16 residues. CDR3: CATSRENRGYNSPLHF. As DNA, the CDR3 is TGTGCCACCAGCAGAGAGAACAGGGGATATAATTCACCCCTCCACTTT.

This clone appeared a few times. V and J are TRBV2 and TRBJ1-5; 11 bases are a match to TRBD1. This CDR3 is built from 13 residues. Germline V gene sequence: CDR1 SNHLY, CDR2 FYNNEI. V lost 8 bases, J lost 8 bases, and 5 bases stayed unmatched. Here the CDR3 reads CASRDRGYEPQHF. The CDR3 DNA reads as TGTGCCAGCCGGGACAGGGGGTATGAGCCCCAGCATTTT.

This chain connects TRBV27 to TRBJ1-1; possibly TRBD1 for D (5 bases). The germline CDR1 and CDR2 sequences are MNHEY and SMNVEV (reference sequence). V shed 3 bases and J shed 5 bases, with 13 bases lying between them. The CDR3 is 14 amino acids. CDR3 sequence (DNA): TGTGCCAGCAGTTTTAATGGGGGTTCAACTGAAGCTTTCTTT. This gives the protein CASSFNGGSTEAFF.

In this sample, this clone turned up a few times. V usage is TRBV7-9 and J usage is TRBJ1-5; D remains unclear. Germline assignment: CDR1 SEHNR and CDR2 FQNEAQ (reference sequence). The CDR3 is made up of 12 amino acids. V shed 3 bases and J shed 3 bases, with 3 bases lying between them. CDR3 sequence reads: CASSFYNQPQHF. The CDR3 DNA sequence: TGTGCCAGCAGCTTTTACAATCAGCCCCAGCATTTT. Combining the CDR3 with reference TRBV7-9 and TRBJ1-5 gives the whole variable domain DTGVSQNPRHKITKRGQNVTFRCDPISEHNRLYWYRQTLGQGPEFLTYFQNEAQLEKSRLLSDRFSAERPKGSFSTLEIQRTEQGDSAMYLCASSFYNQPQHFGDGTRLSIL.

Concerning this clone: The identical CDR3 is also encoded by other nucleotide sequences in the sample. The V call is TRBV7-9, the J call TRBJ1-1, with D perhaps TRBD1 (5 bases). Germline V lookup: CDR1 SEHNR, CDR2 FQNEAQ (reference sequence). The CDR3 runs 12 residues. V lost 5 bases to trimming and J lost 4 bases, with 8 bases between them. For the CDR3, the DNA is TGTGCCAGCAGCCTAGGGGTCACTGAAGCTTTCTTT. This sequence encodes CASSLGVTEAFF.

The chain has TRBV10-2 and TRBJ2-2, with D possibly TRBD1 on 6 matching bases. Trimming removed 4 bases at V and 11 bases at J, with 11 bases between. This CDR3 is built from 12 residues. Looked up from germline, CDR1 is WSHSY and CDR2 is SAAADI. The DNA for the CDR3 is TGCGCCAGCAGTGGACAGGTTTTTGAGCTGTTTTTT. Amino acids: CASSGQVFELFF.

The chain carries TRBV5-5 and TRBJ1-4; no firm D call. The CDR3 has 17 residues. The germline V and J ends were trimmed by 0 bases and 4 bases, with 16 bases remaining between them. Germline values: CDR1 SGHKS, CDR2 YYEKEE (reference sequence). CDR3 nucleotide sequence: TGTGCCAGCAGCTTGGTTTTCTGGCTGGCGCATAATGAAAAACTGTTTTTT. Protein product: CASSLVFWLAHNEKLFF.

The rearrangement uses TRBV27 and TRBJ2-7; TRBD1 matches at 10 bases. V was pared by 2 bases and J by 5 bases, with 6 bases of the junction left unmatched. The CDR3 length is 15 residues. Germline CDR1 is MNHEY and CDR2 is SMNVEV (reference sequence). The CDR3 sequence is CASSLLGTGANEQYF. The DNA for the CDR3 is TGTGCCAGCAGTTTACTCGGGACAGGGGCGAACGAGCAGTACTTC.

J is TRBJ2-5 and V is TRBV11-2, with a tentative D call TRBD2 (5 bases). The end of the DNA is better explained by TRBJ2-7, so the J call may be wrong. In germline, CDR1 is SGHAT, CDR2 FQNNGV. The CDR3 loop spans 16 amino acids. CDR3 DNA sequence: TGTGCCAGCAGCTTAAATGCGGGCGAAGGTTCCTACGAGCAGTACTTC. Encoded protein: CASSLNAGEGSYEQYF.

J is TRBJ2-7 and V is TRBV19, with 8 bases fitting TRBD2. Germline lookup yields CDR1 LNHDA and CDR2 SQIVND (reference sequence). V gave up 6 bases and J gave up 4 bases; unmatched junction bases: 5. The CDR3 contains 13 residues. CDR3 coding DNA: TGTGCCAGTAGCCAGACTAGCGAATACGAGCAGTACTTC. It specifies CASSQTSEYEQYF.

With regard to this clone: The junction does not match germline at one end; this may be a read error. V gene TRBV29-1 combines with J gene TRBJ1-1, with no clear D. This CDR3 is 12 amino acids long. The germline V gene encodes CDR1 SQVTM and CDR2 ANQGSEA. CDR3 protein: CSVEDMKTEAFF. The CDR3 region has the DNA TGCAGCGTTGAAGATATGAAAACTGAAGCTTTCTTT.